Shown below are 22 T cell receptor beta chains from a single sample sequenced in a study of blood T cell repertoires in COVID-19. Clones were read by immunoSEQ multiplex PCR, and TCRdb kept only the in-frame ones, dropping some. The sample includes fewer than 250,000 clones, 80% to 90% of them seen just once. Input material: PBMCs or T cells enriched from blood (not recorded which). Receptors were obtained from a woman aged 18-30 years who had recovered from COVID-19.

This sequence joins TRBV14 and TRBJ2-1, with D possibly matching TRBD1 (6 bases). The CDR3 is 15 residues long. The germline V and J ends were trimmed by 1 base and 7 bases, with 14 bases remaining between them. Looked up from germline, CDR1 is SGHDN and CDR2 is FVKESK. The CDR3 nucleotides are TGTGCCAGCAGCCAAGGGGGAACAGGGCGAAATGAGCAGTTCTTC. This encodes CASSQGGTGRNEQFF.

V and J are TRBV19 and TRBJ1-6; D gene ambiguous. This CDR3 comprises 17 residues. In germline, CDR1 is LNHDA, CDR2 SQIVND (reference sequence). V was shortened by 0 bases and J by 6 bases, with 15 bases between the two germline ends. The CDR3 coding sequence is TGTGCCAGTAGTATAGACCCAATCGGGAGGCGTAATTCACCCCTCCACTTT. Protein: CASSIDPIGRRNSPLHF.

The chain combines TRBV6-5 with TRBJ1-2; 8 nucleotides line up with TRBD1. The V and J ends lost 8 bases and 8 bases, in that order; junction bases with no gene match: 10. CDR1 and CDR2 from the germline V gene are MNHEY and SVGAGI. The length of the CDR3 is 13 residues. The CDR3 here is CASGATGGFGYTF. CDR3 nucleotides: TGTGCCAGCGGCGCTACAGGGGGATTCGGCTACACCTTC.

The chain has TRBV10-3 and TRBJ2-3; 8 bases are a match to TRBD1. Germline V gene sequence: CDR1 ENHRY, CDR2 SYGVKD. V lost 6 bases to trimming and J lost 6 bases; unmatched junction nucleotides: 14. This CDR3 region has 16 residues. In DNA form, the CDR3 reads TGTGCCATCAGGGGGGCCGGACAGGGAGGAGCGGATACGCAGTATTTT. Translation: CAIRGAGQGGADTQYF.

V usage is TRBV28 and J usage is TRBJ2-2; TRBD2 is a possible D gene (5 bases). The V end lost 6 bases, the J end lost 0 bases, and 8 bases lay between the germline ends. Per the germline V gene, CDR1 is MDHEN and CDR2 is SYDVKM. The CDR3 consists of 14 residues. This CDR3 is CASRLGSNTGELFF. The DNA for the CDR3 is TGTGCCAGCAGACTAGGTTCGAACACCGGGGAGCTGTTTTTT.

This chain links TRBV18 with TRBJ1-1; 7 bases map to TRBD1. The V segment lost 5 bases and the J segment 3 bases; nucleotides outside the gene matches: 3. The CDR3 spans 13 residues. Germline values: CDR1 KGHSH, CDR2 LQKENI. The chain's CDR3 is CASSNQGDTEAFF. The DNA for the CDR3 is TGTGCCAGCTCAAATCAGGGGGACACTGAAGCTTTCTTT.

The V gene is TRBV3-1 (or the pseudogene TRBV3-2), the J gene TRBJ2-5; TRBD2 agrees at 10 bases. Trimming at V came to 0 bases and at J to 2 bases, leaving 6 bases not matched to a gene. This CDR3 has 17 residues. Germline V gene lookup returns CDR1 LGHDT and CDR2 YNNKEL (reference sequence). Written as DNA, the CDR3 is TGTGCCAGCAGCCAAGATTCTAGCGGGGGCGATCAAGAGACCCAGTACTTC. Translation: CASSQDSSGGDQETQYF.

The genes are TRBV28 and TRBJ2-2; D might be TRBD2 (5 bases). The CDR3 is made up of 15 amino acids. The germline V gene has CDR1 MDHEN and CDR2 SYDVKM. V was cut by 2 bases and J by 4 bases, with 11 bases left in between. This CDR3 reads CASSLPLGTTGELFF. The CDR3 bases are TGTGCCAGCAGTTTACCACTAGGTACCACCGGGGAGCTGTTTTTT.

The chain is built from TRBV9 and TRBJ1-5; TRBD1 is a possible D gene (6 bases). Per the germline V gene, CDR1 is SGDLS and CDR2 is YYNGEE. V lost 3 bases and J 3 bases, leaving 13 bases between the germline ends. This CDR3 has 15 amino acids. The CDR3 DNA is TGTGCCAGCAGCGGAGGACAGTCTTTCAATCAGCCCCAGCATTTT. It codes for CASSGGQSFNQPQHF.

The V gene is TRBV28, the J gene TRBJ2-5; 8 positions agree with TRBD2. The V gene end was trimmed by 4 bases and the J gene end by 5 bases; junction bases not matched to a gene: 12. This CDR3 is 16 amino acids long. Germline V lookup: CDR1 MDHEN, CDR2 SYDVKM. The CDR3 DNA sequence: TGTGCCAGCAGTTGGGGGGCCAGCGGGGGCGCGGAGACCCAGTACTTC. Protein product: CASSWGASGGAETQYF.

The chain joins TRBV19 to TRBJ1-2; 10 bases are shared with TRBD1. There are 15 residues in the CDR3. In germline, CDR1 is LNHDA, CDR2 SQIVND (reference sequence). J was trimmed by 6 bases and V by 4 bases; bases with no gene match: 8. The CDR3 coding sequence is TGTGCCAGTAGTAGAAGCTCGACAGGGGGCGATGGCTACACCTTC. This gives the protein CASSRSSTGGDGYTF.

This chain uses TRBV5-1 with TRBJ1-1; 10 bases are shared with TRBD1. V lost 3 bases to trimming and J lost 7 bases; unmatched junction nucleotides: 6. Per the germline V gene, CDR1 is SGHRS and CDR2 is YFSETQ. CDR3 length: 14 residues. The CDR3 protein is CASSSQTGGNEAFF. CDR3 DNA sequence: TGCGCCAGCAGCTCCCAGACAGGGGGCAATGAAGCTTTCTTT.

CDR3 coding DNA: TGTGCCAGCAGTCCCTCCCCCGCGGGGGGTAATTCACCCCTCCACTTT. It translates to CASSPSPAGGNSPLHF. This rearrangement joins TRBV28 to TRBJ1-6; TRBD1 might be the D (5 bases). The CDR3 has 16 residues. V was cut by 5 bases and J by 6 bases, with 17 bases left in between. Germline V gives CDR1 MDHEN, CDR2 SYDVKM.

The chain joins TRBV7-9 to TRBJ1-1, with 7 bases matching TRBD1. Germline V gives CDR1 SEHNR, CDR2 FQNEAQ (reference sequence). This CDR3 comprises 14 residues. Germline trimming cut 5 bases from V and 2 bases from J; bases unmatched to any gene: 5. The CDR3 is CASSTRQGNTEAFF. DNA of the CDR3: TGTGCCAGCAGCACCCGACAGGGTAACACTGAAGCTTTCTTT.

V usage is TRBV5-4 and J usage is TRBJ2-5; D is unresolved. The CDR3 is made up of 14 amino acids. V lost 0 bases, J lost 4 bases, and 10 bases lay in between. The germline CDR1 and CDR2 sequences are SGHNT and YYREEE (reference sequence). The CDR3 nucleotides read TGTGCCAGCAGCTTGGCTGGTTCGGGAGAGACCCAGTACTTC. Translating gives CASSLAGSGETQYF.

This sequence joins TRBV10-3 and TRBJ2-3; no clear D. The CDR3 sequence is 11 residues long. Germline CDR1 reads ENHRY; CDR2 reads SYGVKD. The V and J ends lost 2 bases and 8 bases respectively, with 5 bases between them. This CDR3 is CAISERGTQYF. The CDR3 DNA reads as TGTGCCATCAGTGAGAGAGGTACGCAGTATTTT.

The V gene is TRBV6-5, the J gene TRBJ2-1, with 9 positions matching TRBD1. The V and J ends lost 5 bases and 8 bases, in that order; junction bases with no gene match: 4. CDR1 is MNHEY and CDR2 is SVGAGI in the germline V gene. The CDR3 extends over 13 amino acids. The CDR3 here is CASSRQGVDEQFF. The CDR3 DNA is TGTGCCAGCAGTCGACAGGGGGTCGATGAGCAGTTCTTC.

This clone has a single count. The gene calls are TRBV12-3 or TRBV12-4 and TRBJ1-2; 7 bases align to TRBD1. V lost 6 bases to trimming and J lost 4 bases; unmatched junction nucleotides: 5. This CDR3 has 13 amino acids. The CDR3: CASSRDSPYGYTF. DNA of the CDR3: TGTGCCAGCAGCCGGGACAGCCCCTATGGCTACACCTTC.

CDR3 sequence: CASSNPGVATQETQYF. CDR3 in DNA: TGTGCCAGCAGCAATCCCGGGGTAGCTACGCAAGAGACCCAGTACTTC. The chain joins TRBV7-6 to TRBJ2-5; TRBD2 is a possible D gene (5 bases). Germline CDR1 and CDR2: SGHVS and FNYEAQ. The germline V and J ends were trimmed by 5 bases and 2 bases, with 18 bases remaining between them. This CDR3 is 16 amino acids long. The entire variable domain, with the rest obtained from reference TRBV7-6 and TRBJ2-5, is as follows: GAGVSQSPRYKVTKRGQDVALRCDPISGHVSLYWYRQALGQGPEFLTYFNYEAQQDKSGLPNDRFSAERPEGSISTLTIQRTEQRDSAMYRCASSNPGVATQETQYFGPGTRLLVL.

The V gene is TRBV5-4, the J gene TRBJ1-1, with D unclear. This CDR3 has 11 amino acids. V lost 4 bases and J 6 bases, leaving 7 bases between the germline ends. Per the germline V gene, CDR1 is SGHNT and CDR2 is YYREEE (reference sequence). This CDR3 reads CASSSTSEAFF. The CDR3 bases are TGTGCCAGCAGCAGCACTTCTGAAGCTTTCTTT.

J is TRBJ1-5 and V is TRBV15, with D tentatively TRBD1 (6 bases). The CDR3 covers 12 residues. The V end lost 5 bases, the J end lost 7 bases, and 9 bases lay between the germline ends. Per the germline V gene, CDR1 is LNHNV and CDR2 is YYDKDF (reference sequence). The CDR3 spells CATSWTVQPQHF. The CDR3 DNA follows: TGTGCCACCAGCTGGACAGTCCAGCCCCAGCATTTT.

The V call is TRBV3-1 (or the pseudogene TRBV3-2), the J call TRBJ2-3; 7 bases align to TRBD2. The CDR3 has 15 residues. The germline V gene encodes CDR1 LGHDT and CDR2 YNNKEL (reference sequence). The junction had 3 bases not matched to a gene; V was cut back by 3 bases and J by 0 bases. The CDR3 DNA reads TGTGCCAGCAGCCAGAGCGGGGCTAGCACAGATACGCAGTATTTT. This translates into CASSQSGASTDTQYF.